Sequencing of this T cell receptor (beta chain) was carried out in a study of OX40 agonist ivuxolimab in advanced cancers. This CDR3 is built from 15 residues. V shed 6 bases, J shed 4 bases, and the junction held 11 bases outside the gene matches. Germline values: CDR1 MGHRA, CDR2 YSYEKL. The assay was immunoSEQ multiplex PCR, and TCRdb's table has in-frame clones only and misses some. This table has around 44,000 clones, around 80% appearing once. Here the sequenced sample was CD4+ or CD8+ T cells sorted from blood, taken in a trial of the OX40 agonist ivuxolimab. This clonotype was sampled from an adult with an advanced solid tumor such as melanoma, head and neck, liver or kidney cancer. V gene TRBV4-1 combines with J gene TRBJ2-7, with 8 bases fitting TRBD2. The CDR3 sequence: CASRYREGGRYEQYF. The CDR3 coding sequence is TGCGCCAGCAGGTACCGGGAGGGAGGGAGATACGAGCAGTACTTC.